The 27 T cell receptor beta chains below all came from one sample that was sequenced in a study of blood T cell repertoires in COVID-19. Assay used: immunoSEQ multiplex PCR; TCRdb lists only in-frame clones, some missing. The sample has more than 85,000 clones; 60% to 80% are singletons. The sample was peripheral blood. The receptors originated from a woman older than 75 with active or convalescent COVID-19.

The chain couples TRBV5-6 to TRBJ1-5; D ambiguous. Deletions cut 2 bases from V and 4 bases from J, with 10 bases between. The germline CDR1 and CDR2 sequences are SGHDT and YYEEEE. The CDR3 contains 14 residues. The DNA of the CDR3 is TGTGCCAGCAGCTTAATTGGGAGGAATCAGCCCCAGCATTTT. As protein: CASSLIGRNQPQHF. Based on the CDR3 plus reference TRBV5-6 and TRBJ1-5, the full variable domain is DAGVTQSPTHLIKTRGQQVTLRCSPKSGHDTVSWYQQALGQGPQFIFQYYEEEERQRGNFPDRFSGHQFPNYSSELNVNALLLGDSALYLCASSLIGRNQPQHFGDGTRLSIL.

The CDR3 region is CATSDGLAAFF. Here the CDR3 DNA reads TGTGCCACCAGTGATGGGTTAGCGGCTTTCTTT. The chain employs TRBV24-1 and TRBJ1-1; D remains ambiguous. This CDR3 region has 11 residues. Trimming took off 3 bases at V and 11 bases at J, with 9 bases between the two ends. Looked up from germline, CDR1 is KGHDR and CDR2 is SFDVKD.

The CDR3 DNA reads as TGTGCCAGCAGTTACGGTCGGGGTCCCCCCTCGACTGAAGCTTTCTTT. It translates to CASSYGRGPPSTEAFF. V is TRBV6-2 or TRBV6-3 and J is TRBJ1-1; no firm D call. Germline CDR1 reads MNHEY; CDR2 reads SVGEGT. The CDR3 has 16 amino acids. V gave up 2 bases and J gave up 5 bases, with 18 bases separating them.

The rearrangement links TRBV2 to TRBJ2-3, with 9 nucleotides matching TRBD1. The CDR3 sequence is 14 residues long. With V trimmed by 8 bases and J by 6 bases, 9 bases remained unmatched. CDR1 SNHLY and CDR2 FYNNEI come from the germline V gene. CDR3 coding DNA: TGTGCCAGCTTACGGGACAGGGTCCTCGATACGCAGTATTTT. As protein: CASLRDRVLDTQYF.

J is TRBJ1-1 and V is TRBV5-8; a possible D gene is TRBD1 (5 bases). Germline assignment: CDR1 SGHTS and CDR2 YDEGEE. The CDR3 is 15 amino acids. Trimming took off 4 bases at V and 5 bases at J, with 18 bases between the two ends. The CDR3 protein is CASSHKGQRGTEAFF. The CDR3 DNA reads TGTGCCAGCAGCCACAAGGGGCAAAGAGGAACTGAAGCTTTCTTT.

CDR3: CASSRTGTGEETQYF. CDR3 coding DNA: TGTGCCAGCTCTCGTACCGGGACAGGGGAAGAGACCCAGTACTTC. The chain couples TRBV18 to TRBJ2-5, with 10 positions matching TRBD1. CDR1 is KGHSH, CDR2 LQKENI, per germline. The ends lost 6 bases at V and 3 bases at J; junction bases unmatched: 7. This CDR3 has 15 residues. The full variable domain, completed using reference TRBV18 and TRBJ2-5, is NAGVMQNPRHLVRRRGQEARLRCSPMKGHSHVYWYRQLPEEGLKFMVYLQKENIIDESGMPKERFSAEFPKEGPSILRIQQVVRGDSAAYFCASSRTGTGEETQYFGPGTRLLVL.

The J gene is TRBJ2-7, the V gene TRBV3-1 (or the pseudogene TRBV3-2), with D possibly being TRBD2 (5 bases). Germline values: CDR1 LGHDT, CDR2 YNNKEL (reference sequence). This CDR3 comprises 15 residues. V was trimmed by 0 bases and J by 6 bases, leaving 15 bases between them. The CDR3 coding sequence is TGTGCCAGCAGCCAAGACCGGACTGCGTTGTCCGAGCAGTACTTC. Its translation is CASSQDRTALSEQYF.

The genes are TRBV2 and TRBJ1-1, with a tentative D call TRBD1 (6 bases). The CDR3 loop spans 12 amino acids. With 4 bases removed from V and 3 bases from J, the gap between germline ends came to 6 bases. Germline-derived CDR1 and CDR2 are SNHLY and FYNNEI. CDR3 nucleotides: TGTGCCAGCAGTGCAGGGGACACTGAAGCTTTCTTT. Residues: CASSAGDTEAFF. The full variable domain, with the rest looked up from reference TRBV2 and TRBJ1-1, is EPEVTQTPSHQVTQMGQEVILRCVPISNHLYFYWYRQILGQKVEFLVSFYNNEISEKSEIFDDQFSVERPDGSNFTLKIRSTKLEDSAMYFCASSAGDTEAFFGQGTRLTVV.

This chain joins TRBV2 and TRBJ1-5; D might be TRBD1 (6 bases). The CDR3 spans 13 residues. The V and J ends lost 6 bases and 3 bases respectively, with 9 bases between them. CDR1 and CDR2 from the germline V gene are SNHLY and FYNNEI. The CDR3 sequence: CASRRQANQPQHF. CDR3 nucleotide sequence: TGTGCCAGCAGAAGACAGGCCAATCAGCCCCAGCATTTT.

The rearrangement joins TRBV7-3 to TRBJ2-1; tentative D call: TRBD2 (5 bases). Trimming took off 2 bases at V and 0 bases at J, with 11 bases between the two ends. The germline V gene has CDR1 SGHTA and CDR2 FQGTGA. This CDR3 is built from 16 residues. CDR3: CASSLGGSASYNEQFF. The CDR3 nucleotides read TGTGCCAGCAGCTTAGGTGGTAGCGCCTCCTACAATGAGCAGTTCTTC.

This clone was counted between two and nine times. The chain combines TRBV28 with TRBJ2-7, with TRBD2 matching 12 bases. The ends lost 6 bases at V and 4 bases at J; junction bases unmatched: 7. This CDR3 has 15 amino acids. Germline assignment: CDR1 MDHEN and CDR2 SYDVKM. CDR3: CASSQPGLAGYEQYF. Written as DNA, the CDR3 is TGTGCCAGCAGCCAACCGGGACTAGCGGGTTACGAGCAGTACTTC.

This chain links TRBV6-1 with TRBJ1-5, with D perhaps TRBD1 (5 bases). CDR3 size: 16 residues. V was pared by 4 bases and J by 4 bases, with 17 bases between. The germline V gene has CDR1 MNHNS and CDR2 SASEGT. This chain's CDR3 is CASSVQFSGLNQPQHF. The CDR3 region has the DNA TGTGCCAGCAGTGTTCAGTTCTCGGGACTAAATCAGCCCCAGCATTTT.

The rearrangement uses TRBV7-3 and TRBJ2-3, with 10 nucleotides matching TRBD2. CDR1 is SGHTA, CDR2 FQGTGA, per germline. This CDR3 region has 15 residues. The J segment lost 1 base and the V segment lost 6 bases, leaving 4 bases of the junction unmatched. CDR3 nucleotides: TGTGCCAGCAGTCCGGGACTAGCGCGCACAGATACGCAGTATTTT. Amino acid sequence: CASSPGLARTDTQYF.

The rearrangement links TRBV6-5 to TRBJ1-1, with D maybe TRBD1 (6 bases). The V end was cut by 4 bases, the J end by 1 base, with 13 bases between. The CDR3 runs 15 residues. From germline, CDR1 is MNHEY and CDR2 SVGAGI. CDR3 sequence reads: CASSFAGEGNTEAFF. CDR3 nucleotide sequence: TGTGCCAGCAGTTTTGCAGGGGAGGGGAACACTGAAGCTTTCTTT.

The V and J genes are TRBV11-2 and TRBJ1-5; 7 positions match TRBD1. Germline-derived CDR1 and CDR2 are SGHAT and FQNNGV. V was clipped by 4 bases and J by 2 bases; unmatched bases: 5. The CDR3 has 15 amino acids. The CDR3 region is CASSSNRGGNQPQHF. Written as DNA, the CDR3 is TGTGCCAGCAGCTCCAACAGGGGTGGCAATCAGCCCCAGCATTTT.

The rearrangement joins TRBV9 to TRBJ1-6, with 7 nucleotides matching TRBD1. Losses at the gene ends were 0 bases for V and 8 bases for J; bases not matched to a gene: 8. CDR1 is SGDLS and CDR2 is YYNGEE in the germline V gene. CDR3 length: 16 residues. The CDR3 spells CASSVGQGSSDSPLHF. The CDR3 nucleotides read TGTGCCAGCAGCGTAGGACAGGGAAGTAGCGATTCACCCCTCCACTTT.

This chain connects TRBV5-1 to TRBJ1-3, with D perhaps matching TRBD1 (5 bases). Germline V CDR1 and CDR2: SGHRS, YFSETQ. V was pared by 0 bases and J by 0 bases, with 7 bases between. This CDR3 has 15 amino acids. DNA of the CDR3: TGCGCCAGCAGCTTGGTGGGGCCCTCTGGAAACACCATATATTTT. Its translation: CASSLVGPSGNTIYF.

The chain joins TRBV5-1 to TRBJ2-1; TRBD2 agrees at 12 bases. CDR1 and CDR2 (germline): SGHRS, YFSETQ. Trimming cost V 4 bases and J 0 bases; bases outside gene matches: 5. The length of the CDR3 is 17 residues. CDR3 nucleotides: TGCGCCAGCAGCCGACTAGCGGGAGCCCCCTCCTACAATGAGCAGTTCTTC. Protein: CASSRLAGAPSYNEQFF.

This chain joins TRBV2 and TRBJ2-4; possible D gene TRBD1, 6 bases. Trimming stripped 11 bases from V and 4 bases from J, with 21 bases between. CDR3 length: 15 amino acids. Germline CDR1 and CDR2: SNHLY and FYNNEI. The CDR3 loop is CAGYLTQGSKNIQYF. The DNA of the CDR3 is TGTGCCGGTTACCTTACACAGGGATCTAAAAACATTCAGTACTTC. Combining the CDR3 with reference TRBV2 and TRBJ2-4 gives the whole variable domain EPEVTQTPSHQVTQMGQEVILRCVPISNHLYFYWYRQILGQKVEFLVSFYNNEISEKSEIFDDQFSVERPDGSNFTLKIRSTKLEDSAMYFCAGYLTQGSKNIQYFGAGTRLSVL.

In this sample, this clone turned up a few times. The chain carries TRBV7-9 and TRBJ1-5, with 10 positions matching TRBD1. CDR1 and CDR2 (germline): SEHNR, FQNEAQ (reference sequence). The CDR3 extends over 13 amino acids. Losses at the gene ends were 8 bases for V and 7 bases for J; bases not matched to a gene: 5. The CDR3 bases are TGTGCCAGCGCCGGGACAGGGGACCAGCCCCAGCATTTT. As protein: CASAGTGDQPQHF.

This CDR3 reads CASSTARGPNQPQHF. The CDR3 coding sequence is TGTGCCAGCAGCACCGCCAGGGGACCCAATCAGCCCCAGCATTTT. The chain carries TRBV5-5 and TRBJ1-5, with a weak D call TRBD1 (6 bases). The CDR3 runs 15 residues. V lost 4 bases, J lost 3 bases, and 14 bases lay in between. Per the germline V gene, CDR1 is SGHKS and CDR2 is YYEKEE (reference sequence).

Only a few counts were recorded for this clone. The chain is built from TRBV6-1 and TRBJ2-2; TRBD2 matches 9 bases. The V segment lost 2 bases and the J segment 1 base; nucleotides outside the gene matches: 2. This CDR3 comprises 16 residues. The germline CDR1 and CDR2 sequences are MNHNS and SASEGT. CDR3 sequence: CASSEQLAGNTGELFF. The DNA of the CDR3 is TGTGCCAGCAGTGAACAACTAGCGGGGAACACCGGGGAGCTGTTTTTT.

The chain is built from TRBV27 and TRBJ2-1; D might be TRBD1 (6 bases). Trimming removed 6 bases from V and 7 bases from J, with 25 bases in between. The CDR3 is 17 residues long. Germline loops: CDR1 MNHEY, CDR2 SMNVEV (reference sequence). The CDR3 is CASRPNQGKGGWNEQFF. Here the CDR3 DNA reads TGTGCCAGCAGGCCTAATCAGGGGAAGGGTGGGTGGAATGAGCAGTTCTTC.

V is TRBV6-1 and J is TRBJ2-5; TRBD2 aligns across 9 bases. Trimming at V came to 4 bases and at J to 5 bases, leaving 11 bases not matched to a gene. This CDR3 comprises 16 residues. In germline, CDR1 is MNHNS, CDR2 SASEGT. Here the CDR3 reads CASSGWGREGRETQYF. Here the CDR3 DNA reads TGTGCCAGCAGTGGCTGGGGGCGGGAGGGCCGGGAGACCCAGTACTTC.

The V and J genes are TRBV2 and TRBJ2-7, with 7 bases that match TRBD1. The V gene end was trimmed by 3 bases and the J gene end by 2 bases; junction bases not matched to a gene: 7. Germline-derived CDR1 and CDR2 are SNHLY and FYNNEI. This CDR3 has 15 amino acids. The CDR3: CASSDRKGAPYEQYF. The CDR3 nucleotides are TGTGCCAGCAGTGACCGGAAGGGGGCCCCCTACGAGCAGTACTTC.

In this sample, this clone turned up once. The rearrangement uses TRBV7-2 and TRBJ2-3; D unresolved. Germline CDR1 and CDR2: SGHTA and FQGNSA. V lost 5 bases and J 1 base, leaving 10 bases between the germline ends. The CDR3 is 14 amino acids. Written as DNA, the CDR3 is TGTGCCAGCAGCAAGCACCTCCGCACAGATACGCAGTATTTT. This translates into CASSKHLRTDTQYF.

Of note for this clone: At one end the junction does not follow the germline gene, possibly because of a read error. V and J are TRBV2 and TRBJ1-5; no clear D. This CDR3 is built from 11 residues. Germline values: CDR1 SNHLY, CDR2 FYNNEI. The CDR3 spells CGTGNNQPQHF. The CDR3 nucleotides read TGCGGAACGGGGAACAATCAGCCCCAGCATTTT.